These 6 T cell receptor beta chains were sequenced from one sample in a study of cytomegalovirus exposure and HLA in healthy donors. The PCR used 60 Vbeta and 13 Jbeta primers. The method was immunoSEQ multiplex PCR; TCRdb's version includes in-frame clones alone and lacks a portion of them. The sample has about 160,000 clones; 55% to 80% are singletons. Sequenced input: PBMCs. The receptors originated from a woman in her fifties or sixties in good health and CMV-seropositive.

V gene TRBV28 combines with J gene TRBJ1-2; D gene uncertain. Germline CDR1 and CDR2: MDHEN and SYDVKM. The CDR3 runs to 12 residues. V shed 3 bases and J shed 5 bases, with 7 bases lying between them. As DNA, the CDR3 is TGTGCCAGCAGTTTGCGGATGTATGGCTACACCTTC. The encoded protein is CASSLRMYGYTF.

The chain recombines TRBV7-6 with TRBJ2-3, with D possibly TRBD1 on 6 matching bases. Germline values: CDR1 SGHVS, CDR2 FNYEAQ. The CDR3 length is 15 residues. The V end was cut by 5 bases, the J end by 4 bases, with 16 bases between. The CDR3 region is CASSLDRSRADTQYF. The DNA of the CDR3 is TGTGCCAGCAGCCTTGACAGGTCTCGGGCAGATACGCAGTATTTT.

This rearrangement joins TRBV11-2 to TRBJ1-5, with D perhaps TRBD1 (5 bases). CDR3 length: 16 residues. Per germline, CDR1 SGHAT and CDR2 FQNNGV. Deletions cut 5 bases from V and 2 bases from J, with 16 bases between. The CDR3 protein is CASSEGLWGGNQPQHF. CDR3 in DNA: TGTGCCAGCAGCGAGGGACTCTGGGGGGGCAATCAGCCCCAGCATTTT.

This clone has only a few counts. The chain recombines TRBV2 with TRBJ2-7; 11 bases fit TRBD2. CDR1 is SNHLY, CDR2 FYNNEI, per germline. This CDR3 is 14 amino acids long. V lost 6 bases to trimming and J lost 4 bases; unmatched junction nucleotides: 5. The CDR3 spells CASRASSGRYEQYF. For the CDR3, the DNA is TGTGCCAGCAGGGCGTCTAGCGGGAGGTACGAGCAGTACTTC.

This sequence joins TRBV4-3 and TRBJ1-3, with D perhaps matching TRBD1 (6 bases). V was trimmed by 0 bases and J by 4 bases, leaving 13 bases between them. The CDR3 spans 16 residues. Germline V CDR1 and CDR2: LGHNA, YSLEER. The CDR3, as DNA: TGCGCCAGCAGCCAAGATGCAGGGACAATAGGAAACACCATATATTTT. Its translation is CASSQDAGTIGNTIYF.

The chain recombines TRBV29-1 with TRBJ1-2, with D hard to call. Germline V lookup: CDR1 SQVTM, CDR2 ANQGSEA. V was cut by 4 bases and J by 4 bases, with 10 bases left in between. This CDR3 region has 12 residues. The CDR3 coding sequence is TGCAGCGTTGGGATTGGAGCCTATGGCTACACCTTC. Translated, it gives CSVGIGAYGYTF.